What follows describes a single T cell receptor (beta chain). The antigen this receptor binds is unknown. No much larger clone is present one base from it, and per-base qualities are unavailable. This sample is part of a study of technical replicates of blood from several donors (dated by TCRdb to 2017 to 2019). Library preparation was by the immunoSEQ multiplex PCR assay. The immuneACCESS repertoire file appears here via TCRdb, limited to in-frame rearrangements. These files lack a portion of the clones; in checked studies, under half of the deficit traces to unresolved V genes, and the cause of the others is not known. The sample contains over 50,000 clones, 93% of them found a single time. The ten largest clones capture about 3.9% of the sample. CDR1 and CDR2 were assigned from the germline V gene as MNHEY and SVGAGI. V is cut by 6 bases and J by 2 bases, and the space between the germline ends is 13 bases. Including the terminal cysteine and phenylalanine, the CDR3 comprises 15 residues. The retained sequence is limited to the CDR3, 45 bases, with the frame set at the first base.

The clonotype comes from a human donor in good health. Some clones in this sample may be carry-over from other donors' samples. The chain employs TRBV6-5 and TRBJ1-4, with no reliable assignment of the D segment. Material for sequencing was PBMCs. The CDR3 region has the sequence CASRSRAGTNEKLFF. Here is the DNA: TGTGCCAGCAGGTCTCGAGCCGGGACTAATGAAAAACTGTTTTTT.